This T cell receptor (beta chain) is from a study of identical twins' blood T cells. MiXCR was run by TCRdb on the 5' RACE reads, yielding one entry per CDR3 protein. Among hundreds of thousands of distinct CDR3 sequences listed, 25% to 35% were seen once. The germline CDR1 and CDR2 sequences are MNHEY and SVGEGT. V gave up 3 bases and J gave up 3 bases, with 6 bases separating them. CDR3 length equals 12 residues. The sequence derives from a woman aged 18 to 50 in good health. V and J are TRBV6-2 or TRBV6-3 and TRBJ2-7; D not resolved. The sequenced material came from PBMCs. The CDR3 DNA follows: TGTGCCAGCAGTTATTCACTCTACGAGCAGTACTTC. It codes for CASSYSLYEQYF.